Below are 19 T cell receptor beta chains sequenced from a single sample in a study of radiotherapy plus CTLA-4 blockade in lung cancer. Using immunoSEQ multiplex PCR, the repertoire was profiled, and TCRdb retains in-frame clones only, with some absent. This sample carries tens of thousands of clones, approximately 79% of them seen once, and the ten largest clones take 11% to 15%. The source material was peripheral blood, sampled from a patient treated with radiotherapy plus ipilimumab. These receptors came from a human donor with non-small cell lung cancer that progressed on radiotherapy plus ipilimumab.

The V call is TRBV6-1, the J call TRBJ2-5; weak D call: TRBD1 (6 bases). V lost 3 bases and J 9 bases, leaving 17 bases between the germline ends. CDR1 MNHNS and CDR2 SASEGT come from the germline V gene. This CDR3 has 14 residues. CDR3 nucleotides: TGTGCCAGCAGTGATTGGGCCGGGACAATTGCCCAGTACTTC. The encoded protein is CASSDWAGTIAQYF.

This rearrangement joins TRBV9 to TRBJ1-6, with 8 bases aligning to TRBD1. Losses at the gene ends were 6 bases for V and 7 bases for J; bases not matched to a gene: 9. This CDR3 region has 15 residues. Germline values: CDR1 SGDLS, CDR2 YYNGEE. The CDR3 nucleotides read TGTGCCAGCACCTTCGGACAGGGAAACAATTCACCCCTCCACTTT. Residues: CASTFGQGNNSPLHF.

The V and J genes are TRBV11-2 and TRBJ2-2; D might be TRBD1 (6 bases). Between the trimmed V and J ends, which lost 4 bases and 6 bases, there was a span of 12 bases. From germline, CDR1 is SGHAT and CDR2 FQNNGV. The CDR3 loop spans 14 amino acids. Here the CDR3 DNA reads TGTGCCAGCAGCTCGAACAGGGCCCCCGGGGAGCTGTTTTTT. Translation: CASSSNRAPGELFF.

The gene calls are TRBV6-5 and TRBJ1-2; D uncertain. The germline V and J ends were trimmed by 5 bases and 4 bases, with 11 bases remaining between them. The CDR3 runs to 13 residues. Germline CDR1 and CDR2: MNHEY and SVGAGI. The CDR3 sequence: CASSDRSFYGYTF. DNA of the CDR3: TGTGCCAGCAGTGACCGCAGCTTCTATGGCTACACCTTC.

This clone was observed a few times. Other DNA sequences of this sample code for an identical CDR3. The chain employs TRBV7-3 and TRBJ1-2; D remains ambiguous. CDR3 length equals 13 residues. CDR1 SGHTA and CDR2 FQGTGA come from the germline V gene. The ends were cut back, 3 bases at V and 1 base at J, with 6 bases in the middle. CDR3 in DNA: TGTGCCAGCAGCTTTGGGGATAACTATGGCTACACCTTC. Amino acids: CASSFGDNYGYTF. Full variable domain (remainder filled in from reference TRBV7-3 and TRBJ1-2): GAGVSQTPSNKVTEKGKYVELRCDPISGHTALYWYRQSLGQGPEFLIYFQGTGAADDSGLPNDRFFAVRPEGSVSTLKIQRTERGDSAVYLCASSFGDNYGYTFGSGTRLTVV.

The chain is built from TRBV29-1 and TRBJ2-1; D is unclear. The length of the CDR3 is 11 residues. V lost 6 bases and J 10 bases, leaving 13 bases between the germline ends. Per germline, CDR1 SQVTM and CDR2 ANQGSEA. Here the CDR3 reads CSVDPGLEQFF. The CDR3 DNA is TGCAGCGTCGATCCGGGTCTAGAGCAGTTCTTC.

This clone was seen more than once but under ten times. The rearrangement joins TRBV10-3 to TRBJ2-1; weak D call: TRBD2 (5 bases). CDR3 length equals 15 residues. Germline V lookup: CDR1 ENHRY, CDR2 SYGVKD. Deletions cut 3 bases from V and 2 bases from J, with 11 bases between. CDR3 amino acids: CAISEMSGTYNEQFF. CDR3 nucleotides: TGTGCCATCAGTGAAATGTCGGGGACCTACAATGAGCAGTTCTTC.

The gene calls are TRBV5-4 and TRBJ2-5, with TRBD1 as a possible D gene (6 bases). V lost 3 bases, J lost 2 bases, and 14 bases lay in between. The CDR3 contains 15 residues. Germline V gene data show CDR1 as SGHNT and CDR2 as YYREEE (reference sequence). The CDR3 nucleotides are TGTGCCAGCAGCTCGGACAGAGGGGGACAAGAGACCCAGTACTTC. Amino acid sequence: CASSSDRGGQETQYF.

The chain employs TRBV19 and TRBJ1-2; D is uncertain. Per germline, CDR1 LNHDA and CDR2 SQIVND (reference sequence). This CDR3 comprises 12 residues. Trimming pared 5 bases from V and 6 bases from J, leaving 10 bases between. CDR3 DNA: TGTGCCAGTAGTCTCTCCGGGGATGGCTACACCTTC. Encoded protein: CASSLSGDGYTF.

The chain has TRBV5-1 and TRBJ2-5; 12 bases are shared with TRBD2. The V gene end was trimmed by 4 bases and the J gene end by 5 bases; junction bases not matched to a gene: 9. The CDR3 sequence is 16 residues long. Germline lookup yields CDR1 SGHRS and CDR2 YFSETQ. CDR3 loop: CASSNRLAGVTETQYF. As DNA, the CDR3 is TGCGCCAGCAGCAACCGACTAGCGGGAGTCACGGAGACCCAGTACTTC.

V is TRBV7-9 and J is TRBJ1-1; D may be TRBD1 (5 bases). Germline V gene data show CDR1 as SEHNR and CDR2 as FQNEAQ (reference sequence). Trimming removed 7 bases at V and 4 bases at J, with 13 bases between. The CDR3 spans 13 residues. The CDR3: CASTIGAITEAFF. In nucleotides, the CDR3 is TGTGCCAGCACCATCGGGGCAATCACTGAAGCTTTCTTT.

V usage is TRBV11-2 and J usage is TRBJ2-1; tentatively, D is TRBD1 (7 bases). Between the trimmed V and J ends, which lost 0 bases and 7 bases, there was a span of 13 bases. The CDR3 covers 15 residues. Germline V CDR1 and CDR2: SGHAT, FQNNGV. This chain's CDR3 is CASSLEGGRGNEQFF. The CDR3 DNA reads as TGTGCCAGCAGCTTAGAGGGGGGCAGGGGGAATGAGCAGTTCTTC.

The rearrangement joins TRBV9 to TRBJ2-7; 8 bases align to TRBD1. Trimming at V came to 2 bases and at J to 1 base, leaving 5 bases not matched to a gene. The germline V gene has CDR1 SGDLS and CDR2 YYNGEE. This CDR3 region has 15 residues. Written as DNA, the CDR3 is TGTGCCAGCAGCGTCGGGACAGGACGATCCTACGAGCAGTACTTC. Its protein product is CASSVGTGRSYEQYF.

The rearrangement links TRBV2 to TRBJ2-7; TRBD1 agrees at 8 bases. Germline CDR1 reads SNHLY; CDR2 reads FYNNEI. The CDR3 length is 13 residues. The V gene end was trimmed by 3 bases and the J gene end by 13 bases; junction bases not matched to a gene: 11. The DNA for the CDR3 is TGTGCCAGCAGTGATTATGGACAGGGCCTCTCCTACTTC. It specifies CASSDYGQGLSYF.

CDR3 loop: CASSQQGTGGNTIYF. The CDR3 DNA sequence: TGCGCCAGCAGCCAACAGGGTACCGGTGGAAACACCATATATTTT. This chain joins TRBV4-3 and TRBJ1-3; weak D call: TRBD1 (5 bases). CDR1 and CDR2 from the germline V gene are LGHNA and YSLEER. The CDR3 length is 15 residues. Trimming took 2 bases from V and 3 from J, leaving 11 bases between them.

The rearrangement joins TRBV27 to TRBJ2-1; TRBD2 is a possible D gene (6 bases). Germline V lookup: CDR1 MNHEY, CDR2 SMNVEV (reference sequence). V dropped 5 bases and J dropped 1 base, with 12 bases sitting between them. The CDR3 runs to 15 residues. CDR3 sequence: CASSGDFSSYNEQFF. The CDR3 DNA follows: TGTGCCAGCAGTGGGGACTTCAGTTCCTACAATGAGCAGTTCTTC.

This clone was seen a handful of times. This chain links TRBV6-5 with TRBJ2-7; D gene uncertain. Trimming removed 6 bases from V and 7 bases from J, with 16 bases in between. CDR3 size: 13 residues. Germline V gives CDR1 MNHEY, CDR2 SVGAGI. The CDR3 nucleotides read TGTGCCAGCAGACTGGGTTCCTTTAGGGAGCAGTACTTC. Translating gives CASRLGSFREQYF.

The chain recombines TRBV7-8 with TRBJ2-1; no clear D. V was pared by 1 base and J by 9 bases, with 7 bases between. Germline CDR1 and CDR2: SGHVS and FQNEAQ. The CDR3 consists of 12 residues. For the CDR3, the DNA is TGTGCCAGCAGCTTAGGGGCAGGTGAGCAGTTCTTC. This gives the protein CASSLGAGEQFF.

This clone was observed a few times. The CDR3 spells CASSSTWGDTEAFF. The CDR3 nucleotides are TGTGCCAGCAGCTCGACTTGGGGGGACACTGAAGCTTTCTTT. This chain joins TRBV5-5 and TRBJ1-1; D may be TRBD1 (5 bases). Germline assignment: CDR1 SGHKS and CDR2 YYEKEE (reference sequence). The V end lost 3 bases, the J end lost 3 bases, and 12 bases lay between the germline ends. The CDR3 has 14 residues.